This T cell receptor beta chain was recovered during a study of cytomegalovirus exposure and HLA in healthy donors. The PCR contained 60 Vbeta and 13 Jbeta primers. Sequencing was performed with immunoSEQ multiplex PCR; in TCRdb, only in-frame clones are kept and a portion is missing. The profile shows more than 85,000 clones, 63% of them singletons. Trimming left V 3 bases short and J 5 bases short, with 10 bases between. Germline V gene sequence: CDR1 KGHSH, CDR2 LQKENI. This CDR3 is built from 13 residues. The TCR comes from a human donor in good health. Source material: PBMCs. The J gene is TRBJ2-5, the V gene TRBV18; D perhaps matches TRBD2 (7 bases). CDR3 sequence (DNA): TGTGCCAGCTCACCCAGGGGAGGGGAGACCCAGTACTTC. Its translation: CASSPRGGETQYF.